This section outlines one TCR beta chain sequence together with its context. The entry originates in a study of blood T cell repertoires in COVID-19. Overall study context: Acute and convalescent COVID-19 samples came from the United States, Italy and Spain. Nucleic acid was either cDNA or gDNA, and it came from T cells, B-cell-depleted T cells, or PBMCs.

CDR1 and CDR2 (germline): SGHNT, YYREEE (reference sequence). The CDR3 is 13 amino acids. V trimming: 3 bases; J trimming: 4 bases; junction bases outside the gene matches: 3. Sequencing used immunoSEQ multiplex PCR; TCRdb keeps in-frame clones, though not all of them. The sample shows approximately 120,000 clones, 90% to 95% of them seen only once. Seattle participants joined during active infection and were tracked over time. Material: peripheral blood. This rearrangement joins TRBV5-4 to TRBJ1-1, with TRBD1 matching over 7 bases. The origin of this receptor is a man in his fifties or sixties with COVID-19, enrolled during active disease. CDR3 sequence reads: CASSSRQGTEAFF. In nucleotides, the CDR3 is TGTGCCAGCAGCTCCCGACAGGGCACTGAAGCTTTCTTT.